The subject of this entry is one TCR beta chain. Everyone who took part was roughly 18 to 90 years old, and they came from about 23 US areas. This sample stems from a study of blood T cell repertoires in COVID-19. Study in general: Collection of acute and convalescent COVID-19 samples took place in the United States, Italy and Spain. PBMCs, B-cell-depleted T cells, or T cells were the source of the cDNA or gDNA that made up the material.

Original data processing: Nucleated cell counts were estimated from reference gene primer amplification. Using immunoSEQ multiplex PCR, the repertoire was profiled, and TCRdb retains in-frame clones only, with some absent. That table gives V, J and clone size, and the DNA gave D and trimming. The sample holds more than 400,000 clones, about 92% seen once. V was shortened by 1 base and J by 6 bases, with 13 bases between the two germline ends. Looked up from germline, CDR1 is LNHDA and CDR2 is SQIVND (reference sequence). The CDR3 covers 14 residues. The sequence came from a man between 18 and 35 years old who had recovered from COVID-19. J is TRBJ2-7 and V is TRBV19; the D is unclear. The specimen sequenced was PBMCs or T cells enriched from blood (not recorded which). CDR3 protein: CASSIADSGGEQYF. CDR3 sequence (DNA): TGTGCCAGTAGTATAGCCGATTCTGGCGGCGAGCAGTACTTC.